This T cell receptor beta chain was documented in a study of T cell responses to AZD1222 COVID-19 vaccine. In the study overall: Combined were second doses at about 4 or about 12 weeks. Study findings and constraints: A reported finding is that nearly half of spike-specific TCRs target unmutated variant regions.

Sequencing used immunoSEQ multiplex PCR; TCRdb keeps in-frame clones, though not all of them. Counted here are 95,000 to 100,000 clones, roughly 87% occurring once; the ten biggest clones make up 15% to 20%. Regarding this clone: The antigen is unknown.

This CDR3 has 13 amino acids. Germline values: CDR1 WSHSY, CDR2 SAAADI. V lost 6 bases and J lost 4; bases outside the gene matches: 1. This chain links TRBV10-2 with TRBJ2-1, with 9 bases matching TRBD2. The sample was peripheral blood, taken on day 0 of AZD1222 vaccination. This sequence originates from an adult in good health. The CDR3 bases are TGCGCCAGCAGAAGCGGGGGGTACAATGAGCAGTTCTTC. This translates into CASRSGGYNEQFF.